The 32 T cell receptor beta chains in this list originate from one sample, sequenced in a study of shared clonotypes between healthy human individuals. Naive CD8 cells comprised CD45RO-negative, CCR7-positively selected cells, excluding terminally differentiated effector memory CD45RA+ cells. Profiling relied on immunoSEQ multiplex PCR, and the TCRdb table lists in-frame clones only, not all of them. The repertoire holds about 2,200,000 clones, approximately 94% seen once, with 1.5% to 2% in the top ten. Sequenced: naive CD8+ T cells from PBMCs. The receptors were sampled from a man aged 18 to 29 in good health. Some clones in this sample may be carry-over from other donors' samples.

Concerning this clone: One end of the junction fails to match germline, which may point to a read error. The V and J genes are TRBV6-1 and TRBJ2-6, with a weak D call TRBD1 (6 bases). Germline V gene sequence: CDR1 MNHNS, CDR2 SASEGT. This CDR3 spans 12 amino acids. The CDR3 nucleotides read TGTGCCAGCAGTGAATGGACAGCTCCCCTGGCTTTC. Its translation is CASSEWTAPLAF.

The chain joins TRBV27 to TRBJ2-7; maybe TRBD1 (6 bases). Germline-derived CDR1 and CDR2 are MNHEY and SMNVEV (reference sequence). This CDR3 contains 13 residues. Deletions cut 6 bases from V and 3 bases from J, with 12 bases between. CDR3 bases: TGTGCCAGCAGCTGGGGGCCTTACTACGAGCAGTACTTC. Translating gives CASSWGPYYEQYF.

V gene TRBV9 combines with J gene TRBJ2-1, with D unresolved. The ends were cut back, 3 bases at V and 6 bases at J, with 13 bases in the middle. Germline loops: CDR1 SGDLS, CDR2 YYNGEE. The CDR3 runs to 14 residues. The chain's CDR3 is CASSARTLGNEQFF. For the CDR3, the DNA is TGTGCCAGCAGCGCGCGAACTCTAGGCAATGAGCAGTTCTTC.

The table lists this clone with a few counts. The CDR3 is CASNDRGLNTEAFF. The CDR3 nucleotides are TGCGCCAGCAATGACCGGGGGTTGAACACTGAAGCTTTCTTT. The chain has TRBV10-1 and TRBJ1-1, with a possible D match to TRBD1 (5 bases). Germline V CDR1 and CDR2: WNHNN, SYGVQD (reference sequence). V was shortened by 7 bases and J by 0 bases, with 12 bases between the two germline ends. The CDR3 contains 14 residues.

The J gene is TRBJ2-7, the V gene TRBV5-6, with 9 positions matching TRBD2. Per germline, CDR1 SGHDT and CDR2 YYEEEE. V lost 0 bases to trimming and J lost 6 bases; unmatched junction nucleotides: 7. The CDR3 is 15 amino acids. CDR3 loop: CASSLVFQREVEQYF. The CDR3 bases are TGTGCCAGCAGCTTGGTATTCCAGCGGGAGGTCGAGCAGTACTTC.

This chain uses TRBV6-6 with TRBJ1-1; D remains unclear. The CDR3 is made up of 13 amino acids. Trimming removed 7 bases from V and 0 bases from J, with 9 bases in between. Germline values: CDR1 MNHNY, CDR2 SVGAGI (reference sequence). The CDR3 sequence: CASTPLMNTEAFF. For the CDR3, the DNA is TGTGCCAGCACCCCCCTCATGAACACTGAAGCTTTCTTT.

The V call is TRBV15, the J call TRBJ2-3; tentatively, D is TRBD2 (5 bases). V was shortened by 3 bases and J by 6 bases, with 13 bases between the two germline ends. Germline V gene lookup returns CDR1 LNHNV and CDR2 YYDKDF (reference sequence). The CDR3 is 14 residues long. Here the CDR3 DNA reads TGTGCCACCAGCAGTCCCTCGACGGGGGATACGCAGTATTTT. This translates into CATSSPSTGDTQYF.

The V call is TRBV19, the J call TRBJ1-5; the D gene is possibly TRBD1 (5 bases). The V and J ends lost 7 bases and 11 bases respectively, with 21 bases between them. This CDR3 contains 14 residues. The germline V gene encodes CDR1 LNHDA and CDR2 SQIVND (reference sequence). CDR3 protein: CASTVGDGWEAQHF. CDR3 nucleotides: TGTGCCAGTACCGTCGGGGACGGGTGGGAAGCCCAGCATTTT.

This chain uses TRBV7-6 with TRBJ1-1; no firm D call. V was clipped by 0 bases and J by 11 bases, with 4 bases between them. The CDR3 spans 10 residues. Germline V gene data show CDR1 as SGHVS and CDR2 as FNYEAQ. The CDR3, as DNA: TGTGCCAGCAGCTTAGCGGGGGCTTTCTTT. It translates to CASSLAGAFF.

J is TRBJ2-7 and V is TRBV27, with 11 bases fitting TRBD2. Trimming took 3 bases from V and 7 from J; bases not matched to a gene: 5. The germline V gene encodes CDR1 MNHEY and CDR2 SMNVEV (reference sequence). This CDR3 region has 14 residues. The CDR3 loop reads CASSFGTSGWEQYF. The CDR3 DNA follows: TGTGCCAGCAGTTTTGGGACTAGCGGTTGGGAGCAGTACTTC.

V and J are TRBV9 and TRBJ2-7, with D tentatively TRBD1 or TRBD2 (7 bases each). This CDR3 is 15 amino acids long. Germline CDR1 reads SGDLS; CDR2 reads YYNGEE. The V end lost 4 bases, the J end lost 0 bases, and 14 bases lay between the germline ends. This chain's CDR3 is CASSRQGLSSYEQYF. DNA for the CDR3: TGTGCCAGCAGCAGACAGGGACTAAGCTCCTACGAGCAGTACTTC.

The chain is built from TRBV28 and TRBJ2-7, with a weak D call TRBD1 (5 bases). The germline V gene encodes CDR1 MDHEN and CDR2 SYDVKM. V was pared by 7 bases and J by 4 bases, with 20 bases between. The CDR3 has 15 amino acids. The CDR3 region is CASIPRAYRRYEQYF. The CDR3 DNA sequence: TGTGCCAGCATCCCAAGGGCCTACAGGCGATACGAGCAGTACTTC. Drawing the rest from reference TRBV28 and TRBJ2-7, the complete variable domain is DVKVTQSSRYLVKRTGEKVFLECVQDMDHENMFWYRQDPGLGLRLIYFSYDVKMKEKGDIPEGYSVSREKKERFSLILESASTNQTSMYLCASIPRAYRRYEQYFGPGTRLTVT.

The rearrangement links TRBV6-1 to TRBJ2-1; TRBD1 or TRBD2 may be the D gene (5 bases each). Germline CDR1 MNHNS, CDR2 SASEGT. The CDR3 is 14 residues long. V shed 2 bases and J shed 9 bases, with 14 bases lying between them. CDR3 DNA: TGTGCCAGCAGTGAACGTCTTCCCGGGGCTGAGCAGTTCTTC. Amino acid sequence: CASSERLPGAEQFF.

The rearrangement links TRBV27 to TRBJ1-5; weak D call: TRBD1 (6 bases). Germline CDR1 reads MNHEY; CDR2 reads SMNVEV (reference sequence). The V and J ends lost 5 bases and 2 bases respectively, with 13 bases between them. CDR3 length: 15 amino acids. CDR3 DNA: TGTGCCAGCAGTCGGGGGGCCAAGGGCAATCAGCCCCAGCATTTT. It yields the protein CASSRGAKGNQPQHF.

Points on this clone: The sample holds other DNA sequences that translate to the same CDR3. CDR3 coding DNA: TGTGCCAGCAGCCCCCGACTAGCGGAGAAGAACACCGGGGAGCTGTTTTTT. This codes for CASSPRLAEKNTGELFF. This rearrangement joins TRBV7-9 to TRBJ2-2; 9 bases match TRBD2. This CDR3 is 17 amino acids long. Germline assignment: CDR1 SEHNR and CDR2 FQNEAQ (reference sequence). V was pared by 5 bases and J by 1 base, with 8 bases of the junction left unmatched.

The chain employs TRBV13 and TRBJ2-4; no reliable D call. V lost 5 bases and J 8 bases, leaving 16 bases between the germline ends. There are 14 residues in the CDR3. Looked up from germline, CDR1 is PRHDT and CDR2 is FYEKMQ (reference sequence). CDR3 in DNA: TGTGCCAGCAGCCCCCAAGCTCTTCGGGACATTCAGTACTTC. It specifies CASSPQALRDIQYF.

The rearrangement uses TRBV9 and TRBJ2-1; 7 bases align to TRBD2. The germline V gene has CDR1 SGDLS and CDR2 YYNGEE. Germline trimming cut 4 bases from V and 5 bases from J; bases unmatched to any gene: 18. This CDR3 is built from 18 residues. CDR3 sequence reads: CASSPTGGIAVINNEQFF. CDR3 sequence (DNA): TGTGCCAGCAGCCCAACCGGGGGGATAGCGGTAATAAACAATGAGCAGTTCTTC.

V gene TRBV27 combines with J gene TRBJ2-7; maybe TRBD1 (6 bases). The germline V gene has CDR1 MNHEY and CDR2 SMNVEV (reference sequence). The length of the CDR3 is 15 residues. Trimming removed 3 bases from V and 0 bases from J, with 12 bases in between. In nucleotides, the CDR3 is TGTGCCAGCAGTTTCTTTACAGGGCCCTCCTACGAGCAGTACTTC. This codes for CASSFFTGPSYEQYF.

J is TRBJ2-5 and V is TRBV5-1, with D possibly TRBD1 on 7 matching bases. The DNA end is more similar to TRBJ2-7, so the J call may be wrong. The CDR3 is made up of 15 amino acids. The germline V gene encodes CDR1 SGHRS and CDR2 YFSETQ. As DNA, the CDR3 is TGCGCCAGCAGCGTAGACAGGGAGGTTACCTACGAGCAGTACTTC. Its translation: CASSVDREVTYEQYF.

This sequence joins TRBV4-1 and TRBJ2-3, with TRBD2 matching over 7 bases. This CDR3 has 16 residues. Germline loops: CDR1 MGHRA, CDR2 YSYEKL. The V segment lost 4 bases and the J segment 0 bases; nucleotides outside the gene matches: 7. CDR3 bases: TGCGCCAGCAGCCTGCGGGGGTACGAGAGCACAGATACGCAGTATTTT. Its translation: CASSLRGYESTDTQYF.

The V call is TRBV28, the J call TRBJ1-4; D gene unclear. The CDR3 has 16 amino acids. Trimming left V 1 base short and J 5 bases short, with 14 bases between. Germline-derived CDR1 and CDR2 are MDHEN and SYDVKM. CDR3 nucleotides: TGTGCCAGCAGTTTATCGTCCATTTTGGGGAATGAAAAACTGTTTTTT. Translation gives CASSLSSILGNEKLFF.

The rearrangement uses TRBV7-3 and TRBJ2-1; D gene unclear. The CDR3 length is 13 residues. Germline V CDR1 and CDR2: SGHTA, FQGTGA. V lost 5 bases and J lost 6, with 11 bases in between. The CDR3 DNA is TGTGCCAGCAGCCCAACTGGCTCCAATGAGCAGTTCTTC. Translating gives CASSPTGSNEQFF.

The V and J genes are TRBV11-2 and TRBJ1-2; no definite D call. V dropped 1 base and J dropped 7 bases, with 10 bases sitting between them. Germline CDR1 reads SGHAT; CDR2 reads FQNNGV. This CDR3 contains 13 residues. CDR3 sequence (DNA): TGTGCCAGCAGCTTAGGGCCCCAGACTGGCTACACCTTC. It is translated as CASSLGPQTGYTF.

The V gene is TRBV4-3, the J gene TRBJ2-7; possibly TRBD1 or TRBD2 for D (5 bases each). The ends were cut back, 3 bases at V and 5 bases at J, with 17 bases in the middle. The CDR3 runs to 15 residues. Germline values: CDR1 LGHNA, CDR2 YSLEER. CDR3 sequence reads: CASSQGVSAVDEQYF. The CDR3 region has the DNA TGCGCCAGCAGCCAGGGGGTTTCTGCGGTTGACGAGCAGTACTTC.

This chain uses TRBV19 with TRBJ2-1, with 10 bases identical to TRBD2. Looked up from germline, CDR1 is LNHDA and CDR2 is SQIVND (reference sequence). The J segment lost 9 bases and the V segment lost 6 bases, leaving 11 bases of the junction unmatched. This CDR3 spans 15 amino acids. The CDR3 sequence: CASRTKRGGFGEQFF. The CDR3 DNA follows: TGTGCCAGTAGGACTAAGCGGGGGGGGTTCGGTGAGCAGTTCTTC.

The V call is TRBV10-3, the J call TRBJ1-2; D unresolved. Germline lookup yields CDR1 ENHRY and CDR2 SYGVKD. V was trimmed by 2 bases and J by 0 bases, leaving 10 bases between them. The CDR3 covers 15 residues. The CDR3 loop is CAISELETPNYGYTF. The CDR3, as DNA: TGTGCCATCAGTGAGCTAGAAACTCCTAACTATGGCTACACCTTC.

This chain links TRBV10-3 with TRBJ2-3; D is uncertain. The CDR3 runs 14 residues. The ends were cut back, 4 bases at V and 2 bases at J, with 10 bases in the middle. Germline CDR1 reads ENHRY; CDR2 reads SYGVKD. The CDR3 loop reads CAISGISSTDTQYF. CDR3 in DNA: TGTGCCATCAGTGGTATCAGCTCCACAGATACGCAGTATTTT.

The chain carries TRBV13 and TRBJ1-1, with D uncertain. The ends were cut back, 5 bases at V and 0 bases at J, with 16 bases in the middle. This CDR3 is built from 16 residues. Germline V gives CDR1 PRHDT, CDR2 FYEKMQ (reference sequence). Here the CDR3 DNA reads TGTGCCAGCAGCCCGATAAGAACTTTGATGAACACTGAAGCTTTCTTT. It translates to CASSPIRTLMNTEAFF.

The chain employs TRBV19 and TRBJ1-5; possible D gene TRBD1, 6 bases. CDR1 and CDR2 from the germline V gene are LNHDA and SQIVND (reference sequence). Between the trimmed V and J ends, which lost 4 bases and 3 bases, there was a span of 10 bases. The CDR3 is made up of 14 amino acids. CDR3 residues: CASSKRGPNQPQHF. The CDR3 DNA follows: TGTGCCAGTAGTAAACGGGGGCCCAATCAGCCCCAGCATTTT.

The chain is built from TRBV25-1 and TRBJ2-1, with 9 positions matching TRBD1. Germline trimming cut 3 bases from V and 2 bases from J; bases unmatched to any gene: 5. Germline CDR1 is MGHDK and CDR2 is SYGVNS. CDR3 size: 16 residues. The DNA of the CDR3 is TGTGCCAGCAGTGACTCGACAGGGGGGCCCTACAATGAGCAGTTCTTC. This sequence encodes CASSDSTGGPYNEQFF. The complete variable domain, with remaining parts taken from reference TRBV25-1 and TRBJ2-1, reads EADIYQTPRYLVIGTGKKITLECSQTMGHDKMYWYQQDPGMELHLIHYSYGVNSTEKGDLSSESTVSRIRTEHFPLTLESARPSHTSQYLCASSDSTGGPYNEQFFGPGTRLTVL.

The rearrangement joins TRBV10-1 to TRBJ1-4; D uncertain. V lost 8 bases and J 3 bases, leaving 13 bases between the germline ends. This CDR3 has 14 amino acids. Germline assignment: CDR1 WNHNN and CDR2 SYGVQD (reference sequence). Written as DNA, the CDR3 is TGCGCCAGCTCCCCCCCCAGACCTAATGAAAAACTGTTTTTT. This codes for CASSPPRPNEKLFF.

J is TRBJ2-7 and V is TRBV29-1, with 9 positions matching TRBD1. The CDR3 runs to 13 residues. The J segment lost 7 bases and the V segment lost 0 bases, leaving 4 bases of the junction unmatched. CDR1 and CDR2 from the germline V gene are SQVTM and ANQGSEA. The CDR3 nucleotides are TGCAGCGTTGAAGAGGGGACAGGGTGGGAGCAGTACTTC. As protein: CSVEEGTGWEQYF.